This T cell receptor beta chain was identified in a study of cytomegalovirus exposure and HLA in healthy donors (dated by TCRdb to between 2016 and 2019). Context from the whole study: According to a later analysis, the 120 or so validation repertoires were produced on the same platform as the approximately 600 repertoires of the first cohort. To predict cytomegalovirus infection status, the study brought together high-throughput TCR immunosequencing, statistical association of individual TCRs with disease status, and machine learning. The study aimed to test whether cataloging public T cell receptors could reveal signatures of past pathogen exposure. A separate validation cohort of roughly 110 different subjects was used in addition to the approximately 700-subject first cohort.

Library generation was performed with the immunoSEQ multiplex PCR assay. As for how the authors treated the data: To diagnose cytomegalovirus status from the catalog of TCR beta chain sequences, a statistical classification framework was built. What TCRdb holds here is the immuneACCESS table cut down to in-frame rearrangements. Part of the clones is not present; checked against another copy, under half of the missing clones reflect an unresolved V gene, and the others are unexplained. Clone size and V and J calls were adopted from that table, with D and trimming inferred from the DNA. In all, the sample holds 90,000 or so clones, and 85% of those were seen once. The leading ten clones occupy approximately 22% of the sample. Results and caveats for the whole study, not just this receptor: It was suggested by the authors that the approach could potentially be generalized to other disease states and immunological phenotypes. A total of fewer than 200 TCR beta chains were listed by the study as associated with cytomegalovirus. While some public TCRs were present in many individuals, most TCR sequences turned up only very rarely across donors. A later analysis found that TCRs clustered in the first cohort also tended to co-occur in the 130 or so validation repertoires, with approximately 95% of cluster scores above 0. The validation cohort had no HLA typing available for a later analysis, so co-occurrence within that cohort was assessed over all 120 or so repertoires. The classifier was reported to diagnose cytomegalovirus status with high specificity and sensitivity in both the original and validation cohorts. A few of the identified cytomegalovirus-associated TCR beta chains were confirmed in vitro to be specific for cytomegalovirus antigens.

As to this clone: There is no known antigen for this receptor. No much larger clonotype is one base removed from it; base qualities were not supplied.

The CDR3 sequence holds 14 residues, the cysteine and phenylalanine included. Only CDR3 DNA remains: 42 bases, in frame from the first base. The V end loses 3 bases and the J end loses 4 bases, and a stretch of 12 bases separates them. CDR1 and CDR2 are read off the germline V gene as KGHSH and LQKENI. Separate from the approximately 730-subject first cohort, the validation cohort of roughly 120 subjects was the group to which the donors belonged. Rearrangement joined TRBV18 to TRBJ2-5; tentative D gene TRBD2, with 6 bases matching. The sample consisted of PBMCs. The TCR was taken from a man aged 18 to 30 in good health and CMV-seropositive. The encoded CDR3 is CASSPDLSGETQYF. The DNA sequence is TGTGCCAGCTCACCGGACCTTAGCGGAGAGACCCAGTACTTC.